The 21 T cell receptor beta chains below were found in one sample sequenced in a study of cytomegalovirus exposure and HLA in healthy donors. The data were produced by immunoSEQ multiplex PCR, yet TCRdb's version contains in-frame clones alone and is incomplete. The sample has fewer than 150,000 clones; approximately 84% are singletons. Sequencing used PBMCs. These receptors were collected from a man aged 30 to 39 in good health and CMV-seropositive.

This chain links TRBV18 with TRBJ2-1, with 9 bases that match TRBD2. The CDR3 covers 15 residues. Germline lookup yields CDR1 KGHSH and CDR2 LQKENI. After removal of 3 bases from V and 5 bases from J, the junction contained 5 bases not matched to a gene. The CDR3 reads CASSPGLAGNNEQFF. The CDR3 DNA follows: TGTGCCAGCTCACCGGGGCTAGCGGGAAACAATGAGCAGTTCTTC.

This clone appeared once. CDR3 sequence (DNA): TGCGCCAGCAGAATGGGACAGCTCCCCGAGCAGTACTTC. Protein: CASRMGQLPEQYF. The gene calls are TRBV5-1 and TRBJ2-7; 7 bases map to TRBD1. In germline, CDR1 is SGHRS, CDR2 YFSETQ. Trimming at V came to 5 bases and at J to 6 bases, leaving 8 bases not matched to a gene. CDR3 length equals 13 residues.

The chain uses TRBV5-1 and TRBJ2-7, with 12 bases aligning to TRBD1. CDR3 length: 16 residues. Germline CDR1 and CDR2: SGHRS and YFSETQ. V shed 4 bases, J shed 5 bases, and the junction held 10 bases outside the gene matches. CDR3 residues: CASSRTGTGGGDEQYF. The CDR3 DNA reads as TGCGCCAGCAGCCGAACCGGGACAGGGGGCGGGGACGAGCAGTACTTC.

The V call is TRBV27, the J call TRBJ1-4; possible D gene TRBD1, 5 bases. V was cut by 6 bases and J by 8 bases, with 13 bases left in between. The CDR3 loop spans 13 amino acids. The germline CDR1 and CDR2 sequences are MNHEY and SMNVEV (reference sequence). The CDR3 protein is CASRSGGREKLFF. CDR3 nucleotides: TGTGCCAGCAGATCCGGGGGGAGGGAAAAACTGTTTTTT.

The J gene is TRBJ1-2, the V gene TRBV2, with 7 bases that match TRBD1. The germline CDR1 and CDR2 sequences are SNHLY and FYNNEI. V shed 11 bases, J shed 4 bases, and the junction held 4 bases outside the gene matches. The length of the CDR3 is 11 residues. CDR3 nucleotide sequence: TGTGCCGTCGACAGGGCCTATGGCTACACCTTC. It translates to CAVDRAYGYTF. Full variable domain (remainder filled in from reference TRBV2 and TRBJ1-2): EPEVTQTPSHQVTQMGQEVILRCVPISNHLYFYWYRQILGQKVEFLVSFYNNEISEKSEIFDDQFSVERPDGSNFTLKIRSTKLEDSAMYFCAVDRAYGYTFGSGTRLTVV.

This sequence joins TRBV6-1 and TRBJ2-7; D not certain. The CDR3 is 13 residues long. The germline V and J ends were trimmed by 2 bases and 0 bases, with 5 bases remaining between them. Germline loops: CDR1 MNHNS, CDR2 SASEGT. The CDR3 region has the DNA TGTGCCAGCAGTGAACGGGTCTCCTACGAGCAGTACTTC. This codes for CASSERVSYEQYF.

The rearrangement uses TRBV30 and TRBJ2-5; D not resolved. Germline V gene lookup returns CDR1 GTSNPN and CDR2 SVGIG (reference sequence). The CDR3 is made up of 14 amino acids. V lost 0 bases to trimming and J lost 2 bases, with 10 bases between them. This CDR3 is CAWSVLIEQETQYF. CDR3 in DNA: TGTGCCTGGAGTGTACTGATAGAGCAAGAGACCCAGTACTTC.

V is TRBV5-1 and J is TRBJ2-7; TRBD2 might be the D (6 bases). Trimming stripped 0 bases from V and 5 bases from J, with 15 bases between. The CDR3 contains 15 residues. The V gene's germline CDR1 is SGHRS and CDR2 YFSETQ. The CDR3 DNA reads TGCGCCAGCAGCTTGGATTCGGGACCGGGGGACGAGCAGTACTTC. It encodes CASSLDSGPGDEQYF.

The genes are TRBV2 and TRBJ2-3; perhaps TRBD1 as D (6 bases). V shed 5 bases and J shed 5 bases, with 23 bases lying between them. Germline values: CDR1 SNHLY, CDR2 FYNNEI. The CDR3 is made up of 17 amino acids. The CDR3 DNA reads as TGTGCCAGCAGTCCAAGGGGGTGGCAGATTAAGGGAGATACGCAGTATTTT. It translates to CASSPRGWQIKGDTQYF.

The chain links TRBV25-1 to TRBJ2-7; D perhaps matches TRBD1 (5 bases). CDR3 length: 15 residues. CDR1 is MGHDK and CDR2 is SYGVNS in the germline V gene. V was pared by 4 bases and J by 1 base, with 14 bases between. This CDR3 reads CASSGGSGISYEQYF. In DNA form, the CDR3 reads TGTGCCAGCAGTGGTGGATCAGGGATTTCCTACGAGCAGTACTTC.

This CDR3 reads CASSLAIGGRVSSYEQYF. DNA for the CDR3: TGTGCCAGCAGCTTAGCGATCGGGGGGCGAGTGAGCTCCTACGAGCAGTACTTC. The rearrangement joins TRBV7-2 to TRBJ2-7, with D possibly being TRBD2 (7 bases). Trimming removed 0 bases at V and 0 bases at J, with 18 bases between. The CDR3 contains 18 residues. From germline, CDR1 is SGHTA and CDR2 FQGNSA.

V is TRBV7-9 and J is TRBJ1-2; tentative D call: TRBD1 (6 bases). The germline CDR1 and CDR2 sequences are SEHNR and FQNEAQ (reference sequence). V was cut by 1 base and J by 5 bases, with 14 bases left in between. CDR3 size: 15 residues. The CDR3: CASSLVVGQGYGYTF. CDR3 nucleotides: TGTGCCAGCAGCTTAGTCGTCGGCCAGGGGTATGGCTACACCTTC.

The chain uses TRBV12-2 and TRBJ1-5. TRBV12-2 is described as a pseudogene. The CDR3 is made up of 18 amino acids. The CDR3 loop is CASRPRARAAGGNQPQHF. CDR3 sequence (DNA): TGTGCAAGTCGCCCCCGCGCTAGGGCAGCGGGAGGCAATCAGCCCCAGCATTTT.

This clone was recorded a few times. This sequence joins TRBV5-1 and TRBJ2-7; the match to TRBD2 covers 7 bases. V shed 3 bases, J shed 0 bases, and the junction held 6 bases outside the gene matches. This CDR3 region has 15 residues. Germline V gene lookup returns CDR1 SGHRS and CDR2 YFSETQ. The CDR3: CASSWLGGSSYEQYF. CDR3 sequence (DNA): TGCGCCAGCAGCTGGTTGGGGGGGAGCTCCTACGAGCAGTACTTC.

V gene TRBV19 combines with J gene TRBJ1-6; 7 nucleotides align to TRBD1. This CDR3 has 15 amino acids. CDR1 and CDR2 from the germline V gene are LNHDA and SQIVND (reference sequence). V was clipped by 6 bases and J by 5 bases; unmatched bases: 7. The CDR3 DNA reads TGTGCCAGTAGAGTGACAGGGAACGATAATTCACCCCTCCACTTT. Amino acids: CASRVTGNDNSPLHF.

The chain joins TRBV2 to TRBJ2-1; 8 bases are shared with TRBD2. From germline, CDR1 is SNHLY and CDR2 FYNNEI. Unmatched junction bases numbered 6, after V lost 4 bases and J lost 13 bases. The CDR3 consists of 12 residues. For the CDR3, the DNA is TGTGCCAGCAGTGTGGCGGGGGGCCTTCAGTTCTTC. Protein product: CASSVAGGLQFF.

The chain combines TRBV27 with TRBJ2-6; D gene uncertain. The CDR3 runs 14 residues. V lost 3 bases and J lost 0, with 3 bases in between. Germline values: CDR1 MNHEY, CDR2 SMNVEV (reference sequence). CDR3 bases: TGTGCCAGCAGTTTCCTCTCTGGGGCCAACGTCCTGACTTTC. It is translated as CASSFLSGANVLTF. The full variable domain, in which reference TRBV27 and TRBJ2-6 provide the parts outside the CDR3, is EAQVTQNPRYLITVTGKKLTVTCSQNMNHEYMSWYRQDPGLGLRQIYYSMNVEVTDKGDVPEGYKVSRKEKRNFPLILESPSPNQTSLYFCASSFLSGANVLTFGAGSRLTVL.

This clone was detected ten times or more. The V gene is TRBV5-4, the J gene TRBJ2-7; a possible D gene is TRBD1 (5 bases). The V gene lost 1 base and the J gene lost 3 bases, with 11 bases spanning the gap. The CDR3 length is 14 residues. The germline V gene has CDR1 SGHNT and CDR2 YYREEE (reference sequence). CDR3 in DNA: TGTGCCAGCAGCTTGTGGAACAGGAACTACGAGCAGTACTTC. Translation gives CASSLWNRNYEQYF.

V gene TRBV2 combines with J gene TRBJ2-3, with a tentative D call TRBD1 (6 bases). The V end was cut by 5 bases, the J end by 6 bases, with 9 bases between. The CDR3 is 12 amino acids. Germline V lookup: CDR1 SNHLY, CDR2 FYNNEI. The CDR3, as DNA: TGTGCCAGCAGTATCCAGGGGGATACGCAGTATTTT. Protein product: CASSIQGDTQYF.

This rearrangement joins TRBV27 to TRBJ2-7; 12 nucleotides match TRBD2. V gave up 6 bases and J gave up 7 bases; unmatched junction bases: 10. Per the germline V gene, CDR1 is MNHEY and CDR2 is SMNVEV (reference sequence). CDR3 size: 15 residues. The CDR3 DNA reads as TGTGCCAGCAGCCAAGGGACTAGCGGGCGGGGAGAGCAGTACTTC. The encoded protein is CASSQGTSGRGEQYF.

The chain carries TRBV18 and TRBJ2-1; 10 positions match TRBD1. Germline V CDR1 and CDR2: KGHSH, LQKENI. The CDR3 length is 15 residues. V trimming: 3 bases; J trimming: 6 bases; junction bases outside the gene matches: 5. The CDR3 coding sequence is TGTGCCAGCTCACCTCTCCGGACAGGGGGCAATGAGCAGTTCTTC. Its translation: CASSPLRTGGNEQFF.